Below, 9 T cell receptor beta chains from the same sample are listed, as sequenced in a study of PD-L1 blockade in urothelial cancer. Libraries were prepared by immunoSEQ multiplex PCR; TCRdb keeps only in-frame clonotypes and omits some of them. Here the sample spans just under 45,000 clones, roughly 91% being singletons. The sample here was PBMCs, taken around atezolizumab (anti-PD-L1) treatment. Every receptor here comes from a woman in her sixties with urothelial cancer.

The gene calls are TRBV2 and TRBJ2-3, with TRBD1 matching 7 bases. The CDR3 spans 12 residues. CDR1 and CDR2 from the germline V gene are SNHLY and FYNNEI. The ends lost 6 bases at V and 5 bases at J; junction bases unmatched: 2. CDR3 amino acids: CASSSGGDTQYF. The CDR3 DNA is TGTGCCAGCAGCTCAGGGGGAGATACGCAGTATTTT. Together with reference TRBV2 and TRBJ2-3, the CDR3 gives the full variable domain: EPEVTQTPSHQVTQMGQEVILRCVPISNHLYFYWYRQILGQKVEFLVSFYNNEISEKSEIFDDQFSVERPDGSNFTLKIRSTKLEDSAMYFCASSSGGDTQYFGPGTRLTVL.

The rearrangement joins TRBV5-8 to TRBJ2-5; no definite D call. Germline V gene lookup returns CDR1 SGHTS and CDR2 YDEGEE. There are 12 residues in the CDR3. V lost 2 bases and J 2 bases, leaving 4 bases between the germline ends. The CDR3 coding sequence is TGTGCCAGCAGCTTACAGCAAGAGACCCAGTACTTC. It is translated as CASSLQQETQYF.

The J gene is TRBJ2-3, the V gene TRBV7-2; D is possibly TRBD1 (5 bases). Germline V gene lookup returns CDR1 SGHTA and CDR2 FQGNSA. Between the trimmed V and J ends, which lost 5 bases and 6 bases, there was a span of 24 bases. The CDR3 has 17 amino acids. CDR3 bases: TGTGCCAGCAGCCGCAGGGTCGTACTAAGTAGGTCTGATACGCAGTATTTT. It encodes CASSRRVVLSRSDTQYF. Combining the CDR3 with reference TRBV7-2 and TRBJ2-3 gives the whole variable domain GAGVSQSPSNKVTEKGKDVELRCDPISGHTALYWYRQSLGQGLEFLIYFQGNSAPDKSGLPSDRFSAERTGGSVSTLTIQRTQQEDSAVYLCASSRRVVLSRSDTQYFGPGTRLTVL.

This clone came up a few times. The chain joins TRBV19 to TRBJ2-7; D is perhaps TRBD2 (6 bases). CDR3 length equals 14 residues. The germline V gene has CDR1 LNHDA and CDR2 SQIVND (reference sequence). V was pared by 6 bases and J by 1 base, with 13 bases between. CDR3 protein: CASSTGTGSYEQYF. In nucleotides, the CDR3 is TGTGCCAGTAGCACCGGGACTGGTTCCTACGAGCAGTACTTC. Drawing the rest from reference TRBV19 and TRBJ2-7, the complete variable domain is DGGITQSPKYLFRKEGQNVTLSCEQNLNHDAMYWYRQDPGQGLRLIYYSQIVNDFQKGDIAEGYSVSREKKESFPLTVTSAQKNPTAFYLCASSTGTGSYEQYFGPGTRLTVT.

V gene TRBV5-4 combines with J gene TRBJ2-7; weak D call: TRBD2 (5 bases). The CDR3 spans 13 residues. V was pared by 4 bases and J by 2 bases, with 10 bases between. Germline V gives CDR1 SGHNT, CDR2 YYREEE (reference sequence). The CDR3 DNA is TGTGCCAGCAGCCCCCCGCGGGCCTACGAGCAGTACTTC. This encodes CASSPPRAYEQYF. Full variable domain (remainder filled in from reference TRBV5-4 and TRBJ2-7): ETGVTQSPTHLIKTRGQQVTLRCSSQSGHNTVSWYQQALGQGPQFIFQYYREEENGRGNFPPRFSGLQFPNYSSELNVNALELDDSALYLCASSPPRAYEQYFGPGTRLTVT.

The V gene is TRBV15, the J gene TRBJ2-1; D is perhaps TRBD2 (5 bases). The CDR3 loop spans 12 amino acids. V lost 5 bases and J lost 10, with 12 bases in between. Germline CDR1 reads LNHNV; CDR2 reads YYDKDF (reference sequence). In DNA form, the CDR3 reads TGTGCCACCAGCCAGCGGTCCACCGAGCAGTTCTTC. This gives the protein CATSQRSTEQFF.

In this sample, this clone turned up a few times. This sequence joins TRBV9 and TRBJ2-1; TRBD1 matches at 8 bases. V lost 1 base to trimming and J lost 9 bases; unmatched junction nucleotides: 12. CDR3 size: 16 residues. CDR1 and CDR2 from the germline V gene are SGDLS and YYNGEE. CDR3 sequence: CASSVFPKGQEGEQFF. Here the CDR3 DNA reads TGTGCCAGCAGCGTATTCCCAAAGGGACAGGAGGGTGAGCAGTTCTTC. The whole variable domain, remainder taken from reference TRBV9 and TRBJ2-1, is DSGVTQTPKHLITATGQRVTLRCSPRSGDLSVYWYQQSLDQGLQFLIQYYNGEERAKGNILERFSAQQFPDLHSELNLSSLELGDSALYFCASSVFPKGQEGEQFFGPGTRLTVL.

The chain carries TRBV6-1 and TRBJ2-5, with D maybe TRBD1 (5 bases). Germline-derived CDR1 and CDR2 are MNHNS and SASEGT. The germline V and J ends were trimmed by 1 base and 5 bases, with 5 bases remaining between them. This CDR3 spans 12 amino acids. CDR3 sequence reads: CASSEEGETQYF. Written as DNA, the CDR3 is TGTGCCAGCAGTGAAGAGGGGGAGACCCAGTACTTC.

This clone has only one observation. The chain's CDR3 is CASSLDNPGSTGELFF. DNA of the CDR3: TGTGCCAGCAGCTTAGATAATCCAGGGTCCACCGGGGAGCTGTTTTTT. The chain has TRBV11-3 and TRBJ2-2; tentative D call: TRBD1 (5 bases). Trimming took off 0 bases at V and 4 bases at J, with 12 bases between the two ends. Germline CDR1 is SGHNT and CDR2 is YENEEA. This CDR3 region has 16 residues.